These 8 T cell receptor beta chains were sequenced from one sample in a study of blood T cell repertoires in COVID-19. Produced via immunoSEQ multiplex PCR; TCRdb's table is partial and in-frame only. The table has 100,000 to 150,000 clones, around 80% seen once. The material sequenced was peripheral blood. The source is a man in his 70s with acute or convalescent COVID-19.

The chain is built from TRBV4-3 and TRBJ1-2; D is perhaps TRBD1 (5 bases). CDR1 and CDR2 from the germline V gene are LGHNA and YSLEER. Trimming pared 0 bases from V and 3 bases from J, leaving 14 bases between. CDR3 length: 16 residues. The CDR3 DNA follows: TGCGCCAGCAGCCAAGATGGTGGGGGGACCCACTATGGCTACACCTTC. It yields the protein CASSQDGGGTHYGYTF.

This clone came up once. The chain couples TRBV14 to TRBJ2-1; 9 bases map to TRBD2. This CDR3 spans 16 amino acids. With V trimmed by 0 bases and J by 4 bases, 4 bases remained unmatched. Germline V lookup: CDR1 SGHDN, CDR2 FVKESK. CDR3: CASSQDVAGGYNEQFF. The CDR3 DNA follows: TGTGCCAGCAGCCAAGATGTTGCGGGGGGGTACAATGAGCAGTTCTTC.

This chain links TRBV27 with TRBJ2-7; D might be TRBD1 (6 bases). Germline CDR1 reads MNHEY; CDR2 reads SMNVEV (reference sequence). Trimming left V 6 bases short and J 5 bases short, with 20 bases between. The CDR3 loop spans 15 amino acids. CDR3 DNA: TGTGCCAGCAGCCGCACGGACAGCGGAGCCCACGAGCAGTACTTC. Encoded protein: CASSRTDSGAHEQYF.

The rearrangement joins TRBV6-5 to TRBJ1-2; 12 nucleotides agree with TRBD1. J gave up 6 bases and V 6 bases, and 2 bases lay outside the gene matches. The CDR3 covers 13 residues. Germline loops: CDR1 MNHEY, CDR2 SVGAGI. CDR3 in DNA: TGTGCCAGCAGGGGACAGGGGGCGGATGGCTACACCTTC. This codes for CASRGQGADGYTF.

This clone occurred once. V usage is TRBV19 and J usage is TRBJ1-6; a possible D gene is TRBD1 (6 bases). V lost 10 bases and J 2 bases, leaving 12 bases between the germline ends. Per the germline V gene, CDR1 is LNHDA and CDR2 is SQIVND (reference sequence). This CDR3 region has 14 residues. The CDR3 DNA follows: TGTGCCACCCTGGACAGTACCTATAATTCACCCCTCCACTTT. Its translation: CATLDSTYNSPLHF.

The chain links TRBV6-5 to TRBJ1-6, with 8 positions matching TRBD1. This CDR3 has 15 residues. CDR1 is MNHEY and CDR2 is SVGAGI in the germline V gene. V was pared by 8 bases and J by 4 bases, with 7 bases of the junction left unmatched. CDR3 in amino acids: CASSQGQGYNSPLHF. The CDR3 bases are TGTGCCAGCTCGCAAGGACAGGGATATAATTCACCCCTCCACTTT.

V gene TRBV24-1 combines with J gene TRBJ2-1, with D possibly TRBD1 on 5 matching bases. The length of the CDR3 is 12 residues. Per germline, CDR1 KGHDR and CDR2 SFDVKD. V was cut by 4 bases and J by 14 bases, with 14 bases left in between. The CDR3 region has the DNA TGTGCCACCAGTGAGCAGGGTTACGAGAAGTTCTTC. It is translated as CATSEQGYEKFF.

The V call is TRBV2, the J call TRBJ2-5; 8 nucleotides line up with TRBD1. The germline gives CDR1 SNHLY, CDR2 FYNNEI. Trimming at V came to 6 bases and at J to 5 bases, leaving 8 bases not matched to a gene. CDR3 length equals 14 residues. CDR3 nucleotides: TGTGCCAGCAGGGGGACAGGTCCTAGGGAGACCCAGTACTTC. Translating gives CASRGTGPRETQYF.